Listed here are 25 T cell receptor beta chains from one sample, sequenced in a study of T cell responses to AZD1222 COVID-19 vaccine. Assay used: immunoSEQ multiplex PCR; TCRdb lists only in-frame clones, some missing. Of around 160,000 clones detected, around 90% appear once; the ten largest clones hold approximately 3.8%. Sequenced material: peripheral blood, taken 28 days after the second AZD1222 dose. The receptors here all came from an adult who received the AZD1222 COVID-19 vaccine.

The chain has TRBV7-2 and TRBJ1-2; D not resolved. From germline, CDR1 is SGHTA and CDR2 FQGNSA. V lost 3 bases to trimming and J lost 8 bases, with 10 bases between them. This CDR3 contains 12 residues. CDR3: CASSFGVEGYTF. The CDR3 DNA follows: TGTGCCAGCAGCTTCGGTGTTGAGGGCTACACCTTC.

CDR3 in amino acids: CAGGRQGYTQYF. CDR3 DNA: TGTGCCGGAGGCCGCCAGGGTTATACGCAGTATTTT. The chain links TRBV30 to TRBJ2-3, with D possibly called TRBD1 or TRBD2 (5 bases each). Germline V gene data show CDR1 as GTSNPN and CDR2 as SVGIG (reference sequence). Trimming took off 8 bases at V and 7 bases at J, with 16 bases between the two ends. The CDR3 length is 12 residues.

In its sample, this clone was seen once. The rearrangement links TRBV5-1 to TRBJ2-7, with TRBD1 matching over 8 bases. This CDR3 is built from 14 residues. V shed 0 bases, J shed 3 bases, and the junction held 2 bases outside the gene matches. Germline V lookup: CDR1 SGHRS, CDR2 YFSETQ. Here the CDR3 reads CASSLGDRNYEQYF. CDR3 sequence (DNA): TGCGCCAGCAGCTTGGGGGACAGGAACTACGAGCAGTACTTC.

The chain joins TRBV9 to TRBJ2-2; 12 nucleotides align to TRBD2. Germline trimming cut 3 bases from V and 10 bases from J; bases unmatched to any gene: 10. Germline V gene sequence: CDR1 SGDLS, CDR2 YYNGEE. The CDR3 contains 16 residues. CDR3 region: CASSAPGLAGVVELFF. The CDR3, as DNA: TGTGCCAGCAGCGCACCGGGACTAGCGGGTGTCGTGGAGCTGTTTTTT.

This sequence joins TRBV5-3 and TRBJ2-5; the D is unclear. TRBV5-3 is annotated as an ORF whose role is uncertain. Trimming removed 3 bases from V and 1 base from J, with 10 bases in between. This CDR3 is built from 14 residues. CDR3: CARSYRKSQETQYF. The DNA for the CDR3 is TGTGCCAGAAGCTACAGAAAATCCCAAGAGACCCAGTACTTC.

DNA of the CDR3: TGTGCCAGCAGCCCCGGGACATCGAACACCGGGGAGCTGTTTTTT. Translation: CASSPGTSNTGELFF. The chain joins TRBV6-5 to TRBJ2-2; perhaps TRBD1 as D (6 bases). The CDR3 has 15 amino acids. Trimming pared 6 bases from V and 0 bases from J, leaving 11 bases between. Germline lookup yields CDR1 MNHEY and CDR2 SVGAGI.

This clone was picked up one time. V and J are TRBV6-2 or TRBV6-3 and TRBJ2-5; TRBD1 matches 7 bases. The CDR3 loop spans 15 amino acids. Losses at the gene ends were 5 bases for V and 5 bases for J; bases not matched to a gene: 11. From germline, CDR1 is MNHEY and CDR2 SVGEGT. The CDR3 sequence: CASSRFKQGMETQYF. The CDR3 DNA sequence: TGTGCCAGCAGTCGCTTCAAACAGGGGATGGAGACCCAGTACTTC.

The rearrangement joins TRBV18 to TRBJ1-2; D uncertain. The CDR3 runs 12 residues. V dropped 2 bases and J dropped 8 bases, with 9 bases sitting between them. The germline CDR1 and CDR2 sequences are KGHSH and LQKENI. The CDR3 region has the DNA TGTGCCAGCTCACCAGATACGGTCGGCTACACCTTC. The encoded protein is CASSPDTVGYTF. The full variable domain, in which reference TRBV18 and TRBJ1-2 provide the parts outside the CDR3, is NAGVMQNPRHLVRRRGQEARLRCSPMKGHSHVYWYRQLPEEGLKFMVYLQKENIIDESGMPKERFSAEFPKEGPSILRIQQVVRGDSAAYFCASSPDTVGYTFGSGTRLTVV.

DNA for the CDR3: TGCAGCGTTTCTGGACTCCTCCTCACAGATACGCAGTATTTT. Its translation: CSVSGLLLTDTQYF. This chain links TRBV29-1 with TRBJ2-3; D is perhaps TRBD2 (5 bases). The CDR3 length is 14 residues. V lost 5 bases, J lost 2 bases, and 14 bases lay in between. Germline CDR1 is SQVTM and CDR2 is ANQGSEA.

This sequence joins TRBV27 and TRBJ2-7; D is perhaps TRBD1 (8 bases). Looked up from germline, CDR1 is MNHEY and CDR2 is SMNVEV (reference sequence). Trimming pared 6 bases from V and 2 bases from J, leaving 14 bases between. The CDR3 has 14 residues. CDR3 nucleotide sequence: TGTGCCAGCAGGCACAGGGGGGGCACCTACGAGCAGTACTTC. The encoded protein is CASRHRGGTYEQYF.

This rearrangement joins TRBV7-8 to TRBJ1-1; 8 bases agree with TRBD1. This CDR3 has 17 residues. V lost 5 bases to trimming and J lost 2 bases; unmatched junction nucleotides: 13. From germline, CDR1 is SGHVS and CDR2 FQNEAQ. CDR3 region: CASSARPGTGPNTEAFF. CDR3 nucleotide sequence: TGTGCCAGCAGCGCCCGTCCCGGGACAGGACCAAACACTGAAGCTTTCTTT.

Here the CDR3 DNA reads TGTGCCAGCAGCCTAAACACCGGGACAGGCTATGGCTACACCTTC. Amino acid sequence: CASSLNTGTGYGYTF. The chain combines TRBV6-2 or TRBV6-3 with TRBJ1-2; 8 bases align to TRBD1. V shed 6 bases, J shed 4 bases, and the junction held 10 bases outside the gene matches. CDR3 length: 15 residues. Germline V gene sequence: CDR1 MNHEY, CDR2 SVGEGT.

The gene calls are TRBV5-3 and TRBJ2-7; the match to TRBD1 covers 9 bases. TRBV5-3 has ORF status, its function being uncertain. The length of the CDR3 is 17 residues. After removal of 1 base from V and 2 bases from J, the junction contained 10 bases not matched to a gene. CDR3 in amino acids: CARSLFSRDREAYEQYF. The CDR3 bases are TGTGCCAGAAGCTTGTTTTCCCGGGACAGGGAAGCCTACGAGCAGTACTTC.

CDR3 coding DNA: TGTGCCAGTAAAGAGGGGTTGGGCAATCAGCCCCAGCATTTT. Residues: CASKEGLGNQPQHF. The rearrangement links TRBV19 to TRBJ1-5; D possibly corresponds to TRBD1 (5 bases). The CDR3 extends over 14 amino acids. Germline loops: CDR1 LNHDA, CDR2 SQIVND (reference sequence). V lost 7 bases and J lost 2, with 12 bases in between.

This clone has just one count. The gene calls are TRBV9 and TRBJ2-7; TRBD2 matches 8 bases. The V and J ends lost 5 bases and 3 bases, in that order; junction bases with no gene match: 7. Germline V lookup: CDR1 SGDLS, CDR2 YYNGEE. There are 14 residues in the CDR3. Here the CDR3 reads CASSATLAGYEQYF. CDR3 coding DNA: TGTGCCAGCAGTGCAACCCTAGCGGGCTACGAGCAGTACTTC.

This chain connects TRBV19 to TRBJ1-2, with 8 bases aligning to TRBD1. The germline gives CDR1 LNHDA, CDR2 SQIVND (reference sequence). V shed 4 bases and J 13 bases; nucleotides not matched to a gene: 17. The CDR3 runs to 15 residues. CDR3 nucleotides: TGTGCCAGTAGTACCAGCCTCGAGACAGGGGAGGCCGCCACCTTC. Translation gives CASSTSLETGEAATF.

The chain joins TRBV15 to TRBJ2-7; D assignment may be TRBD1 or TRBD2 (6 bases each). There are 19 residues in the CDR3. Germline V gives CDR1 LNHNV, CDR2 YYDKDF (reference sequence). V lost 0 bases, J lost 3 bases, and 24 bases lay in between. The CDR3: CATSRDFRGWDTPSYEQYF. The DNA for the CDR3 is TGTGCCACCAGCAGAGATTTCCGGGGGTGGGACACACCGAGCTACGAGCAGTACTTC.

This clone was found once. The gene calls are TRBV24-1 and TRBJ1-3, with no clear D. The germline V gene encodes CDR1 KGHDR and CDR2 SFDVKD. Trimming cost V 2 bases and J 0 bases, with 10 bases left between them. The CDR3 runs 16 residues. The CDR3 region is CATSDSDGLSGNTIYF. CDR3 bases: TGTGCCACCAGTGATTCGGACGGGCTCTCTGGAAACACCATATATTTT.

J is TRBJ1-4 and V is TRBV11-3, with TRBD1 matching 7 bases. This CDR3 comprises 14 residues. The V gene's germline CDR1 is SGHNT and CDR2 YENEEA. V gave up 5 bases and J gave up 3 bases; unmatched junction bases: 3. CDR3 residues: CASSRQGPNEKLFF. The CDR3 region has the DNA TGTGCCAGCAGCCGACAGGGTCCTAATGAAAAACTGTTTTTT.

The genes are TRBV5-1 and TRBJ2-5; 15 bases align to TRBD2. The germline gives CDR1 SGHRS, CDR2 YFSETQ. CDR3 length: 15 amino acids. J was trimmed by 4 bases and V by 4 bases; bases with no gene match: 2. CDR3 sequence (DNA): TGCGCCAGCAGCAAGGGACTAGCGGGAGGAGAGACCCAGTACTTC. Amino acid sequence: CASSKGLAGGETQYF.

The count of this clone is one. V and J are TRBV25-1 and TRBJ1-1; D ambiguous. The V gene's germline CDR1 is MGHDK and CDR2 SYGVNS. V shed 9 bases and J shed 2 bases, with 7 bases lying between them. The CDR3 is 11 amino acids. CDR3 residues: CASCQNTEAFF. For the CDR3, the DNA is TGTGCCAGTTGTCAAAACACTGAAGCTTTCTTT.

The rearrangement uses TRBV2 and TRBJ2-3; 8 bases agree with TRBD2. This CDR3 spans 15 amino acids. Looked up from germline, CDR1 is SNHLY and CDR2 is FYNNEI. V lost 4 bases and J lost 6; bases outside the gene matches: 9. This chain's CDR3 is CASSVPGGALDTQYF. The CDR3 DNA follows: TGTGCCAGCAGTGTTCCGGGGGGGGCCTTGGATACGCAGTATTTT.

CDR3 bases: TGTGCCAGCCGGAGCTCTGGGGCCAACGTCCTGACTTTC. It specifies CASRSSGANVLTF. This chain uses TRBV4-2 with TRBJ2-6, with unresolved D. Trimming shortened V by 8 bases and J by 0 bases, and 5 bases separated the two germline ends. The CDR3 is made up of 13 amino acids. CDR1 is LGHNA and CDR2 is YNFKEQ in the germline V gene.

The chain is built from TRBV7-2 and TRBJ2-1, with 9 bases that match TRBD2. This CDR3 is built from 17 residues. Germline V gene lookup returns CDR1 SGHTA and CDR2 FQGNSA. V lost 2 bases, J lost 0 bases, and 5 bases stayed unmatched. CDR3 coding DNA: TGTGCCAGCAGCTTACCGGGACTAGCCAGCTCCTACAATGAGCAGTTCTTC. This translates into CASSLPGLASSYNEQFF.

The chain combines TRBV2 with TRBJ2-2; 14 nucleotides line up with TRBD2. Looked up from germline, CDR1 is SNHLY and CDR2 is FYNNEI. CDR3 size: 16 residues. The J segment lost 7 bases and the V segment lost 6 bases, leaving 7 bases of the junction unmatched. CDR3: CASRGTSGSFIGELFF. For the CDR3, the DNA is TGTGCCAGCAGAGGGACTAGCGGGAGTTTTATCGGGGAGCTGTTTTTT.